This TCR beta chain was found in a study of blood T cell repertoires in COVID-19. Germline trimming cut 5 bases from V and 5 bases from J; bases unmatched to any gene: 8. This CDR3 region has 15 residues. The germline V gene has CDR1 PRHDT and CDR2 FYEKMQ (reference sequence). Per the original data handling: Using reference gene primer amplification, nucleated cell counts were estimated. Produced via immunoSEQ multiplex PCR; TCRdb's table is partial and in-frame only. The V and J calls and clone size come from that table; D and trimming were worked out from the DNA. The table has about 330,000 clones, more than 85% seen once. The participants were between about 18 and 90 years old and came from 24 US areas. Clinical history reported by participants formed the basis on which cohorts were assigned. Cohort 3 donors counted as recovered after two negative PCRs, clearance, or resolved symptoms.

The specimen sequenced was PBMCs or T cells enriched from blood (not recorded which). The origin of this receptor is a woman in her 30s who had recovered from COVID-19. This chain uses TRBV13 with TRBJ2-1; 8 bases line up with TRBD2. The CDR3 DNA sequence: TGTGCCAGCAGCCCCCGGCGGGGGGCCAACAATGAGCAGTTCTTC. Translating it yields CASSPRRGANNEQFF. The full variable domain, completed using reference TRBV13 and TRBJ2-1, is AAGVIQSPRHLIKEKRETATLKCYPIPRHDTVYWYQQGPGQDPQFLISFYEKMQSDKGSIPDRFSAQQFSDYHSELNMSSLELGDSALYFCASSPRRGANNEQFFGPGTRLTVL.